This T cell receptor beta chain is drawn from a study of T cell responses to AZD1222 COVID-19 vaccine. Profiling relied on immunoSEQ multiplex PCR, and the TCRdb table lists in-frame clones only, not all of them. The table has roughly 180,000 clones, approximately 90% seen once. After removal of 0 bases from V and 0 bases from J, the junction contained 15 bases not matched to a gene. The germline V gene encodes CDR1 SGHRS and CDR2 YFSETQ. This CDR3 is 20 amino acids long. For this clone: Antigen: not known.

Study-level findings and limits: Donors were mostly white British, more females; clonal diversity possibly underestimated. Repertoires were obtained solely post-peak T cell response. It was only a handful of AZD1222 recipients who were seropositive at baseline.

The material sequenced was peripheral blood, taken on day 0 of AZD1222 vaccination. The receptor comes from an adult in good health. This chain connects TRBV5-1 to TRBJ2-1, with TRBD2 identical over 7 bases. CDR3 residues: CASSLEGGRERRSSYNEQFF. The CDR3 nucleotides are TGCGCCAGCAGCTTGGAAGGCGGGAGAGAAAGACGAAGCTCCTACAATGAGCAGTTCTTC.